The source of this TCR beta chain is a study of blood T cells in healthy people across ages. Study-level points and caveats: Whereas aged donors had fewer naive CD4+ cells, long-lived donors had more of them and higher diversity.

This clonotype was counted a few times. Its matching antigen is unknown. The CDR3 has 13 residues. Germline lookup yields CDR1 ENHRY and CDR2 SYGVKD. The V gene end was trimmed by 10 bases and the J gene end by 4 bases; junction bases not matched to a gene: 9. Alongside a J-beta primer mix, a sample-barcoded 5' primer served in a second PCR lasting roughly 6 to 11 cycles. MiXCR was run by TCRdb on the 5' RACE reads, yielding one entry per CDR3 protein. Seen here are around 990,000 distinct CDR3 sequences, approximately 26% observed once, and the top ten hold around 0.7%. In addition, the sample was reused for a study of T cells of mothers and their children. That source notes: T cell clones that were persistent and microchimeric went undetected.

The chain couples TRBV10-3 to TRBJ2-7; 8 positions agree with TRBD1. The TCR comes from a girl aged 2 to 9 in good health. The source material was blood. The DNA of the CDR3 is TGTGCCACTGGACAGGGTTCTATATACGAGCAGTACTTC. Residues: CATGQGSIYEQYF.